The 8 T cell receptor beta chains below come from one sample, sequenced in a study of T cell changes during pregnancy in multiple sclerosis. Some clones are missing from TCRdb's copy, which holds only in-frame ones; the method was immunoSEQ multiplex PCR. Of approximately 100,000 clones listed, about 91% were seen once; the top ten hold about 2.3%. This sample comprised peripheral blood, obtained after pregnancy. Source of these receptors: a female donor in good health, enrolled as a control in a pregnancy study.

The chain carries TRBV28 and TRBJ2-7; possibly TRBD2 for D (6 bases). Trimming removed 8 bases from V and 7 bases from J, with 18 bases in between. The V gene's germline CDR1 is MDHEN and CDR2 SYDVKM. The CDR3 runs to 13 residues. The CDR3, as DNA: TGTGCCAGCGATAGAACGGGAGTGCGGGAGCAGTACTTC. Its protein is CASDRTGVREQYF.

The J gene is TRBJ1-4, the V gene TRBV7-2; TRBD1 might be the D (5 bases). This CDR3 region has 12 residues. The germline gives CDR1 SGHTA, CDR2 FQGNSA. V was trimmed by 10 bases and J by 8 bases, leaving 14 bases between them. The CDR3 protein is CATGGYGEKLFF. The CDR3 coding sequence is TGTGCCACCGGGGGGTACGGGGAAAAACTGTTTTTT.

The chain recombines TRBV7-3 with TRBJ1-1, with D tentatively TRBD1 (5 bases). Germline V lookup: CDR1 SGHTA, CDR2 FQGTGA. V was shortened by 4 bases and J by 1 base, with 10 bases between the two germline ends. This CDR3 region has 14 residues. CDR3 in DNA: TGTGCCAGCAGCTCGGGACTCCCGAACACTGAAGCTTTCTTT. Translating gives CASSSGLPNTEAFF.

The chain combines TRBV6-1 with TRBJ1-4; no clear D gene. Germline loops: CDR1 MNHNS, CDR2 SASEGT. The CDR3 runs 17 residues. The ends were cut back, 4 bases at V and 4 bases at J, with 19 bases in the middle. CDR3 in amino acids: CASSGGPGLFINEKLFF. CDR3 nucleotides: TGTGCCAGCAGTGGGGGTCCAGGACTATTTATTAATGAAAAACTGTTTTTT.

V and J are TRBV7-2 and TRBJ1-5; maybe TRBD1 (6 bases). The length of the CDR3 is 13 residues. The germline CDR1 and CDR2 sequences are SGHTA and FQGNSA. V shed 5 bases and J shed 8 bases, with 13 bases lying between them. CDR3 nucleotide sequence: TGTGCCAGCAGCCTAGGGACACGGAAGCCCCAGCATTTT. Its translation is CASSLGTRKPQHF.

The gene calls are TRBV27 and TRBJ2-7; TRBD1 aligns across 8 bases. The CDR3 covers 15 residues. V trimming: 3 bases; J trimming: 5 bases; junction bases outside the gene matches: 9. CDR1 is MNHEY, CDR2 SMNVEV, per germline (reference sequence). CDR3 loop: CASSLQQGVFDEQYF. The CDR3 DNA reads as TGTGCCAGCAGTTTGCAACAGGGGGTCTTCGACGAGCAGTACTTC.

The chain carries TRBV27 and TRBJ1-5; D gene ambiguous. Germline V lookup: CDR1 MNHEY, CDR2 SMNVEV (reference sequence). V dropped 2 bases and J dropped 11 bases, with 13 bases sitting between them. The CDR3 runs 13 residues. Written as DNA, the CDR3 is TGTGCCAGCAGTTTAAGGCTCGGGAAAGCCCAGCATTTT. Encoded protein: CASSLRLGKAQHF.

The chain employs TRBV7-8 and TRBJ2-1; 8 bases are a match to TRBD2. V dropped 4 bases and J dropped 10; count of bases not matched to a gene: 15. Germline CDR1 and CDR2: SGHVS and FQNEAQ. CDR3 length: 16 residues. For the CDR3, the DNA is TGTGCCAGCAGCTCGCGGGGGGAGAGTGGGGGTAGGGAGCAGTTCTTC. It is translated as CASSSRGESGGREQFF.